Shown below are 12 T cell receptor beta chains from a single sample sequenced in a study of siplizumab effects on memory and regulatory T cells. Some clones are missing from TCRdb's copy, which holds only in-frame ones; the method was immunoSEQ multiplex PCR. Of roughly 100,000 clones listed, around 93% are singletons. The sample was CD4+ T cells sorted from blood. These receptors all stem from a human donor in good health.

The chain combines TRBV2 with TRBJ1-2, with D maybe TRBD1 (6 bases). Trimming removed 9 bases at V and 7 bases at J, with 15 bases between. This CDR3 contains 12 residues. Germline V gene sequence: CDR1 SNHLY, CDR2 FYNNEI. The CDR3 nucleotides read TGTGCCAGATTGGGGGGCTCGGGTGGCTACACCTTC. Translated, it gives CARLGGSGGYTF.

The chain uses TRBV25-1 and TRBJ2-2, with a tentative D call TRBD2 (6 bases). In germline, CDR1 is MGHDK, CDR2 SYGVNS. V was cut by 7 bases and J by 3 bases, with 12 bases left in between. CDR3 size: 14 residues. Here the CDR3 DNA reads TGTGCCAGCACCCGGGACTCAGACACCGGGGAGCTGTTTTTT. It yields the protein CASTRDSDTGELFF.

Note on this clone: This sample includes further DNA sequences coding for the same CDR3. The chain uses TRBV7-3 and TRBJ2-2; D gene ambiguous. Germline CDR1 is SGHTA and CDR2 is FQGTGA. Trimming left V 5 bases short and J 2 bases short, with 3 bases between. The CDR3 extends over 12 amino acids. CDR3: CASSPNTGELFF. The CDR3 nucleotides read TGTGCCAGCAGCCCCAACACCGGGGAGCTGTTTTTT.

The chain joins TRBV6-6 to TRBJ2-7, with a weak D call TRBD1 (6 bases). Trimming pared 6 bases from V and 5 bases from J, leaving 14 bases between. CDR1 is MNHNY, CDR2 SVGAGI, per germline (reference sequence). The CDR3 contains 13 residues. As DNA, the CDR3 is TGTGCCAGCAGCCCACAGGGTCCGGACGAGCAGTACTTC. This codes for CASSPQGPDEQYF.

The chain recombines TRBV5-1 with TRBJ2-1; 9 bases line up with TRBD2. The CDR3 is made up of 15 amino acids. CDR1 and CDR2 (germline): SGHRS, YFSETQ. The junction had 6 bases not matched to a gene; V was cut back by 2 bases and J by 6 bases. The CDR3 is CASSFTAGGPNEQFF. CDR3 DNA sequence: TGCGCCAGCAGCTTTACAGCGGGAGGCCCCAATGAGCAGTTCTTC.

This clone was found once. The rearrangement joins TRBV6-6 to TRBJ1-1; 8 bases agree with TRBD1. Germline CDR1 MNHNY, CDR2 SVGAGI (reference sequence). The CDR3 totals 14 residues. J gave up 3 bases and V 5 bases, and 5 bases lay outside the gene matches. CDR3 in DNA: TGTGCCAGCAGTCTTCAGGGGGCTTACACTGAAGCTTTCTTT. Translation gives CASSLQGAYTEAFF.

The chain combines TRBV5-4 with TRBJ2-3; D is ambiguous. Per the germline V gene, CDR1 is SGHNT and CDR2 is YYREEE (reference sequence). V lost 6 bases, J lost 2 bases, and 13 bases lay in between. The CDR3 runs 14 residues. CDR3 in amino acids: CASTHEAFTDTQYF. CDR3 DNA sequence: TGTGCCAGCACTCATGAGGCGTTCACAGATACGCAGTATTTT.

The rearrangement joins TRBV5-1 to TRBJ1-2, with TRBD1 as a possible D gene (6 bases). Germline V gives CDR1 SGHRS, CDR2 YFSETQ. V was clipped by 2 bases and J by 6 bases, with 17 bases between them. The CDR3 consists of 15 residues. CDR3 bases: TGCGCCAGCAGCTTAAGCCCGGGGGGCGAGGATGGCTACACCTTC. This translates into CASSLSPGGEDGYTF.

The chain carries TRBV18 and TRBJ2-7; 12 bases are shared with TRBD2. This CDR3 region has 13 residues. CDR1 is KGHSH, CDR2 LQKENI, per germline. Trimming removed 4 bases from V and 5 bases from J; junction bases left unmatched: 0. CDR3 sequence (DNA): TGTGCCAGCTCACGGACTAGCGGGAACGAGCAGTACTTC. It encodes CASSRTSGNEQYF.

The rearrangement links TRBV5-5 to TRBJ2-2; no clear D. Germline loops: CDR1 SGHKS, CDR2 YYEKEE (reference sequence). This CDR3 spans 15 amino acids. The V and J ends lost 6 bases and 1 base respectively, with 13 bases between them. The CDR3 DNA follows: TGTGCCAGCACCTCACTTCCAATGAACACCGGGGAGCTGTTTTTT. Protein: CASTSLPMNTGELFF.

The V call is TRBV5-1, the J call TRBJ2-2; TRBD1 matches 9 bases. CDR1 is SGHRS and CDR2 is YFSETQ in the germline V gene. The CDR3 runs to 15 residues. The V and J ends lost 4 bases and 3 bases, in that order; junction bases with no gene match: 4. CDR3 amino acids: CASSVGTGYTGELFF. Here the CDR3 DNA reads TGCGCCAGCAGCGTTGGGACAGGGTACACCGGGGAGCTGTTTTTT.

This chain joins TRBV6-5 and TRBJ2-7; the D call may be TRBD1 or TRBD2 (5 bases each). The CDR3 loop spans 14 amino acids. Trimming removed 6 bases at V and 3 bases at J, with 15 bases between. The germline V gene encodes CDR1 MNHEY and CDR2 SVGAGI. DNA for the CDR3: TGTGCCAGCAGCGGGACGGGCGGAAACTACGAGCAGTACTTC. Its protein is CASSGTGGNYEQYF.